Each of the 25 T cell receptor beta chains below was sequenced from the same sample in a study of CD8+ T cells in alopecia areata. Isolated RNA was reverse transcribed into cDNA used as the sequencing template. The assay was immunoSEQ multiplex PCR, and TCRdb's table has in-frame clones only and misses some. Among 200,000 to 250,000 clones listed, under 70% were seen once. The sequenced sample was CD4+ T cells sorted from blood, obtained at week 0. All receptors come from a human donor with alopecia areata.

This clone appeared a few times. The rearrangement uses TRBV5-4 and TRBJ1-1, with D unclear. Trimming took 0 bases from V and 0 from J, leaving 15 bases between them. The CDR3 covers 17 residues. Germline V gene lookup returns CDR1 SGHNT and CDR2 YYREEE (reference sequence). The chain's CDR3 is CASSLAPSADMNTEAFF. The CDR3 bases are TGTGCCAGCAGCTTGGCCCCGTCGGCCGATATGAACACTGAAGCTTTCTTT.

The rearrangement links TRBV6-5 to TRBJ1-2, with 7 bases identical to TRBD1. The CDR3 spans 14 residues. CDR1 MNHEY and CDR2 SVGAGI come from the germline V gene. Unmatched junction bases numbered 6, after V lost 6 bases and J lost 2 bases. This CDR3 reads CASRRPTGNYGYTF. CDR3 bases: TGTGCCAGCAGGAGACCGACAGGGAACTATGGCTACACCTTC.

The chain has TRBV29-1 and TRBJ1-1, with D possibly being TRBD1 (6 bases). The CDR3 has 14 amino acids. The germline V gene encodes CDR1 SQVTM and CDR2 ANQGSEA. V gave up 7 bases and J gave up 3 bases, with 18 bases separating them. The CDR3 spells CSAQRGARYTEAFF. CDR3 bases: TGCAGCGCCCAAAGGGGGGCGCGGTACACTGAAGCTTTCTTT. The full variable domain, its missing parts supplied by reference TRBV29-1 and TRBJ1-1, is SAVISQKPSRDICQRGTSLTIQCQVDSQVTMMFWYRQQPGQSLTLIATANQGSEATYESGFVIDKFPISRPNLTFSTLTVSNMSPEDSSIYLCSAQRGARYTEAFFGQGTRLTVV.

This clone was found a few times. The genes are TRBV29-1 and TRBJ1-6, with 7 bases that match TRBD1. V gave up 6 bases and J gave up 3 bases; unmatched junction bases: 2. The germline V gene encodes CDR1 SQVTM and CDR2 ANQGSEA. This CDR3 comprises 13 residues. CDR3 residues: CSVGTDYNSPLHF. DNA of the CDR3: TGCAGCGTCGGGACAGACTATAATTCACCCCTCCACTTT. The full variable domain, completed using reference TRBV29-1 and TRBJ1-6, is SAVISQKPSRDICQRGTSLTIQCQVDSQVTMMFWYRQQPGQSLTLIATANQGSEATYESGFVIDKFPISRPNLTFSTLTVSNMSPEDSSIYLCSVGTDYNSPLHFGNGTRLTVT.

The rearrangement uses TRBV29-1 and TRBJ2-3; 9 positions match TRBD1. The CDR3 covers 12 residues. Germline CDR1 is SQVTM and CDR2 is ANQGSEA. V lost 7 bases to trimming and J lost 5 bases; unmatched junction nucleotides: 4. The CDR3 region has the DNA TGCAGCGACCTGACAGGGGGAGATACGCAGTATTTT. Translating gives CSDLTGGDTQYF.

CDR3 residues: CASSGLGAGKWDEQFF. For the CDR3, the DNA is TGTGCCAGCAGTGGCCTAGGGGCGGGGAAGTGGGATGAGCAGTTCTTC. This chain joins TRBV27 and TRBJ2-1, with a tentative D call TRBD2 (6 bases). Trimming took off 5 bases at V and 8 bases at J, with 22 bases between the two ends. The germline CDR1 and CDR2 sequences are MNHEY and SMNVEV (reference sequence). The CDR3 spans 16 residues.

The CDR3 DNA reads TGCGCCAGCAGCCAAGGGACAGGGCCGAACTATGGCTACACCTTC. Translating gives CASSQGTGPNYGYTF. The rearrangement uses TRBV4-3 and TRBJ1-2, with TRBD1 matching 8 bases. This CDR3 has 15 amino acids. Trimming removed 1 base from V and 2 bases from J; junction bases left unmatched: 3. Germline CDR1 and CDR2: LGHNA and YSLEER.

This clone has a handful of counts. V is TRBV6-5 and J is TRBJ1-2, with 8 bases that match TRBD1. Germline V lookup: CDR1 MNHEY, CDR2 SVGAGI. J lost 4 bases, V lost 0 bases, and 4 bases had no gene match. The CDR3 has 15 residues. The CDR3 sequence is CASSYSPTGGYGYTF. CDR3 bases: TGTGCCAGCAGTTACTCCCCTACAGGGGGCTATGGCTACACCTTC.

This clone was detected only once. This chain uses TRBV5-1 with TRBJ2-5; 15 bases fit TRBD2. CDR1 and CDR2 (germline): SGHRS, YFSETQ. Losses at the gene ends were 4 bases for V and 4 bases for J; bases not matched to a gene: 8. This CDR3 is 17 amino acids long. CDR3 sequence reads: CASSPGLAGGLRETQYF. The CDR3 DNA reads TGCGCCAGCAGCCCGGGACTAGCGGGGGGCCTAAGAGAGACCCAGTACTTC.

This clone appeared once. The CDR3 nucleotides are TGCAGCGTTGCCCGACAGGGGGGCGAGCAGTACTTC. Protein: CSVARQGGEQYF. The chain employs TRBV29-1 and TRBJ2-7, with 9 bases that match TRBD1. Germline CDR1 reads SQVTM; CDR2 reads ANQGSEA. The CDR3 totals 12 residues. V dropped 4 bases and J dropped 6; count of bases not matched to a gene: 4.

Only a few counts were recorded for this clone. V is TRBV30 and J is TRBJ1-1; D remains unclear. Looked up from germline, CDR1 is GTSNPN and CDR2 is SVGIG (reference sequence). This CDR3 is 12 amino acids long. Trimming left V 5 bases short and J 1 base short, with 8 bases between. CDR3 nucleotides: TGTGCCTGGGAGCGCGGGAACACTGAAGCTTTCTTT. It yields the protein CAWERGNTEAFF.

This chain uses TRBV30 with TRBJ1-5, with D possibly TRBD1 on 5 matching bases. V lost 4 bases and J 7 bases, leaving 14 bases between the germline ends. The CDR3 extends over 13 amino acids. The germline V gene encodes CDR1 GTSNPN and CDR2 SVGIG (reference sequence). CDR3 amino acids: CAWTGTTGQPQHF. The DNA of the CDR3 is TGTGCCTGGACCGGGACCACGGGGCAGCCCCAGCATTTT.

The gene calls are TRBV15 and TRBJ2-7, with D perhaps matching TRBD1 or TRBD2 (6 bases each). This CDR3 is built from 14 residues. CDR1 LNHNV and CDR2 YYDKDF come from the germline V gene (reference sequence). V was trimmed by 4 bases and J by 3 bases, leaving 13 bases between them. The CDR3 DNA follows: TGTGCCACCAGCATGTACCGGGGGCACTACGAGCAGTACTTC. Translating gives CATSMYRGHYEQYF.

The J gene is TRBJ1-4, the V gene TRBV5-6; D is unclear. The germline CDR1 and CDR2 sequences are SGHDT and YYEEEE. The CDR3 has 15 amino acids. V was clipped by 1 base and J by 8 bases, with 15 bases between them. CDR3 DNA sequence: TGTGCCAGCAGCTTGTGGCGAGGCCCTCCCGAAAAACTGTTTTTT. Translating gives CASSLWRGPPEKLFF.

This sequence joins TRBV5-1 and TRBJ1-2; tentatively, D is TRBD1 (6 bases). Germline V lookup: CDR1 SGHRS, CDR2 YFSETQ. The CDR3 consists of 15 residues. Trimming left V 6 bases short and J 3 bases short, with 18 bases between. The CDR3 DNA reads TGCGCCAGCAACCCGCAAACAGGGAATTACTATGGCTACACCTTC. It is translated as CASNPQTGNYYGYTF.

The chain employs TRBV11-2 and TRBJ2-7; D is ambiguous. The CDR3 runs to 14 residues. Trimming took off 1 base at V and 2 bases at J, with 9 bases between the two ends. Germline values: CDR1 SGHAT, CDR2 FQNNGV. The CDR3 region is CASSLVGSTYEQYF. The CDR3 DNA reads as TGTGCCAGCAGCTTAGTGGGCAGTACCTACGAGCAGTACTTC.

CDR3 bases: TGCAGCGTGGATGGGCAACCCTCCTACAATGAGCAGTTCTTC. As protein: CSVDGQPSYNEQFF. V gene TRBV29-1 combines with J gene TRBJ2-1; D gene uncertain. The V and J ends lost 6 bases and 0 bases respectively, with 12 bases between them. The CDR3 is made up of 14 amino acids. The germline gives CDR1 SQVTM, CDR2 ANQGSEA.

The chain couples TRBV9 to TRBJ2-1, with 9 bases lining up with TRBD1. Germline loops: CDR1 SGDLS, CDR2 YYNGEE. The CDR3 loop spans 15 amino acids. The V segment lost 3 bases and the J segment 5 bases; nucleotides outside the gene matches: 6. The CDR3 loop is CASSARQGVNNEQFF. In nucleotides, the CDR3 is TGTGCCAGCAGCGCCCGACAGGGGGTTAACAATGAGCAGTTCTTC.

Comments on this clone: The sample has other DNA sequences that encode this CDR3 too. The genes are TRBV30 and TRBJ2-3; no clear D. The CDR3 has 12 residues. CDR1 GTSNPN and CDR2 SVGIG come from the germline V gene (reference sequence). V gave up 0 bases and J gave up 3 bases, with 4 bases separating them. The CDR3 sequence: CAWSVGTDTQYF. In DNA, the CDR3 is TGTGCCTGGAGTGTTGGAACAGATACGCAGTATTTT.

The chain combines TRBV29-1 with TRBJ2-3; no firm D call. CDR1 and CDR2 from the germline V gene are SQVTM and ANQGSEA. The CDR3 has 14 amino acids. Trimming removed 4 bases from V and 0 bases from J, with 11 bases in between. This CDR3 reads CSVVSTDSTDTQYF. CDR3 nucleotides: TGCAGCGTTGTTTCTACAGATAGCACAGATACGCAGTATTTT.

The chain is built from TRBV29-1 and TRBJ1-1; maybe TRBD1 (5 bases). This CDR3 comprises 12 residues. Trimming took 4 bases from V and 8 from J, leaving 14 bases between them. Germline loops: CDR1 SQVTM, CDR2 ANQGSEA. The CDR3 DNA reads TGCAGCGTTGGTTGGAGGGACGGAGAAGCTTTCTTT. This translates into CSVGWRDGEAFF. Based on the CDR3 plus reference TRBV29-1 and TRBJ1-1, the full variable domain is SAVISQKPSRDICQRGTSLTIQCQVDSQVTMMFWYRQQPGQSLTLIATANQGSEATYESGFVIDKFPISRPNLTFSTLTVSNMSPEDSSIYLCSVGWRDGEAFFGQGTRLTVV.

This chain uses TRBV9 with TRBJ2-7; D tentatively fits TRBD1 or TRBD2 (6 bases each). This CDR3 spans 15 amino acids. The V gene lost 0 bases and the J gene lost 3 bases, with 13 bases spanning the gap. The germline V gene encodes CDR1 SGDLS and CDR2 YYNGEE. The CDR3 protein is CASSVDPGAGYEQYF. CDR3 sequence (DNA): TGTGCCAGCAGCGTAGACCCGGGGGCAGGCTACGAGCAGTACTTC.

The V gene is TRBV21-1, the J gene TRBJ2-7; the table's D call, TRBD2, was not checked against the DNA. TRBV21-1 constitutes a pseudogene. The CDR3 totals 13 residues. The CDR3 is CASSKAGGNEQYF. The CDR3 region has the DNA TGTGCCAGCAGCAAAGCGGGGGGTAACGAGCAGTACTTC.

J is TRBJ2-3 and V is TRBV7-2; 14 nucleotides match TRBD2. From germline, CDR1 is SGHTA and CDR2 FQGNSA. The CDR3 is made up of 16 amino acids. V shed 5 bases and J 6 bases; nucleotides not matched to a gene: 7. This CDR3 is CASSPTSGGAGDTQYF. CDR3 DNA sequence: TGTGCCAGCAGCCCGACTAGCGGGGGGGCCGGGGATACGCAGTATTTT.

The genes are TRBV9 and TRBJ2-5; D possibly corresponds to TRBD1 (7 bases). The germline CDR1 and CDR2 sequences are SGDLS and YYNGEE. Deletions cut 2 bases from V and 4 bases from J, with 12 bases between. The CDR3 runs 14 residues. The CDR3 DNA is TGTGCCAGCAGCGTGCGACAGGGAGGAGAGACCCAGTACTTC. Protein sequence: CASSVRQGGETQYF.